A single sample gave rise to the 24 T cell receptor beta chains below, sequenced in a study of cytomegalovirus exposure and HLA in healthy donors. PCR primers comprised 60 Vbeta and 13 Jbeta primers. Profiled with immunoSEQ multiplex PCR; TCRdb holds only in-frame clones, not every one. The listing contains almost 45,000 clones. The source material was PBMCs. Receptors were obtained from a male donor in good health and CMV-seronegative.

J is TRBJ2-1 and V is TRBV4-1; TRBD1 might be the D (6 bases). Trimming took off 3 bases at V and 1 base at J, with 13 bases between the two ends. There are 16 residues in the CDR3. Germline CDR1 and CDR2: MGHRA and YSYEKL. The CDR3 spells CASSQPARGSYNEQFF. CDR3 sequence (DNA): TGCGCCAGCAGCCAGCCCGCGAGGGGGTCCTACAATGAGCAGTTCTTC.

The chain has TRBV7-2 and TRBJ2-5; 12 positions match TRBD2. The CDR3 contains 14 residues. Germline CDR1 reads SGHTA; CDR2 reads FQGNSA. This CDR3 is CGTTSGRSGETQYF. The CDR3 DNA reads TGTGGAACCACTAGCGGGAGGTCTGGAGAGACCCAGTACTTC.

This chain uses TRBV30 with TRBJ1-1; D ambiguous. The CDR3 sequence is 16 residues long. The germline V and J ends were trimmed by 0 bases and 1 base, with 15 bases remaining between them. Germline loops: CDR1 GTSNPN, CDR2 SVGIG (reference sequence). This chain's CDR3 is CAWSVEAAHSNTEAFF. DNA of the CDR3: TGTGCCTGGAGTGTAGAGGCGGCTCATTCGAACACTGAAGCTTTCTTT.

This chain's CDR3 is CASSPGTDTEAFF. Written as DNA, the CDR3 is TGTGCCAGTAGTCCCGGGACTGACACTGAAGCTTTCTTT. The rearrangement uses TRBV19 and TRBJ1-1; tentative D call: TRBD1 (5 bases). The CDR3 has 13 residues. Germline CDR1 reads LNHDA; CDR2 reads SQIVND (reference sequence). V lost 5 bases, J lost 3 bases, and 10 bases lay in between. The variable domain in full, with the rest retrieved from reference TRBV19 and TRBJ1-1, is DGGITQSPKYLFRKEGQNVTLSCEQNLNHDAMYWYRQDPGQGLRLIYYSQIVNDFQKGDIAEGYSVSREKKESFPLTVTSAQKNPTAFYLCASSPGTDTEAFFGQGTRLTVV.

V is TRBV7-3 and J is TRBJ2-3; D call uncertain. The CDR3 extends over 13 amino acids. Germline lookup yields CDR1 SGHTA and CDR2 FQGTGA. Trimming took 5 bases from V and 3 from J, leaving 9 bases between them. The CDR3 sequence: CASSPMVTDTQYF. The DNA of the CDR3 is TGTGCCAGCAGCCCTATGGTAACAGATACGCAGTATTTT. The full variable domain, rest sourced from reference TRBV7-3 and TRBJ2-3, is GAGVSQTPSNKVTEKGKYVELRCDPISGHTALYWYRQSLGQGPEFLIYFQGTGAADDSGLPNDRFFAVRPEGSVSTLKIQRTERGDSAVYLCASSPMVTDTQYFGPGTRLTVL.

The chain carries TRBV18 and TRBJ2-7, with 9 bases fitting TRBD1. The V gene end was trimmed by 8 bases and the J gene end by 6 bases; junction bases not matched to a gene: 11. This CDR3 is built from 14 residues. Looked up from germline, CDR1 is KGHSH and CDR2 is LQKENI. In nucleotides, the CDR3 is TGTGCCAGCGCGGAGGACAGGGGAAGTAGCGAGCAGTACTTC. This translates into CASAEDRGSSEQYF.

This sequence joins TRBV4-1 and TRBJ1-2, with 7 nucleotides matching TRBD1. Germline CDR1 is MGHRA and CDR2 is YSYEKL. V shed 5 bases, J shed 2 bases, and the junction held 5 bases outside the gene matches. The length of the CDR3 is 14 residues. CDR3 DNA: TGCGCCAGCAGCGTACAGGGGTCCAACTATGGCTACACCTTC. Protein: CASSVQGSNYGYTF.

The V gene is TRBV5-1, the J gene TRBJ2-1; 9 bases are a match to TRBD2. Germline V gene sequence: CDR1 SGHRS, CDR2 YFSETQ. The junction had 10 bases not matched to a gene; V was cut back by 0 bases and J by 9 bases. The CDR3 contains 16 residues. CDR3 residues: CASSLVAGGPGREQFF. The CDR3 DNA reads TGCGCCAGCAGCTTGGTGGCGGGAGGGCCCGGTCGTGAGCAGTTCTTC.

V and J are TRBV18 and TRBJ1-3; D perhaps matches TRBD1 (5 bases). Trimming took off 3 bases at V and 4 bases at J, with 16 bases between the two ends. The CDR3 covers 16 residues. Germline V lookup: CDR1 KGHSH, CDR2 LQKENI. The chain's CDR3 is CASSPPGTVAGNTIYF. The CDR3 DNA sequence: TGTGCCAGCTCACCTCCCGGGACTGTAGCAGGAAACACCATATATTTT.

This rearrangement joins TRBV4-3 to TRBJ1-1, with D possibly being TRBD1 (5 bases). V lost 0 bases, J lost 6 bases, and 17 bases lay in between. The CDR3 runs to 16 residues. CDR1 LGHNA and CDR2 YSLEER come from the germline V gene. The DNA for the CDR3 is TGCGCCAGCAGCCAAGACAGCTCCGGGGGTAGGGCTGAAGCTTTCTTT. Amino acid sequence: CASSQDSSGGRAEAFF.

The chain employs TRBV6-6 and TRBJ1-1, with D uncertain. This CDR3 region has 13 residues. Trimming removed 2 bases from V and 4 bases from J, with 8 bases in between. Germline CDR1 is MNHNY and CDR2 is SVGAGI (reference sequence). The CDR3 here is CASSYDGGTEAFF. CDR3 nucleotide sequence: TGTGCCAGCAGTTACGACGGAGGCACTGAAGCTTTCTTT.

V usage is TRBV5-4 and J usage is TRBJ2-2; TRBD1 aligns across 10 bases. CDR1 and CDR2 (germline): SGHNT, YYREEE (reference sequence). The ends lost 4 bases at V and 4 bases at J; junction bases unmatched: 7. The CDR3 contains 16 residues. DNA for the CDR3: TGTGCCAGCAGCCTACCGACAGGGGGCATCACCGGGGAGCTGTTTTTT. Translating it yields CASSLPTGGITGELFF. Full variable domain (outside the CDR3, taken from reference TRBV5-4 and TRBJ2-2): ETGVTQSPTHLIKTRGQQVTLRCSSQSGHNTVSWYQQALGQGPQFIFQYYREEENGRGNFPPRFSGLQFPNYSSELNVNALELDDSALYLCASSLPTGGITGELFFGEGSRLTVL.

This sequence joins TRBV7-2 and TRBJ2-7, with 10 positions matching TRBD2. The CDR3 has 15 amino acids. Germline V gene sequence: CDR1 SGHTA, CDR2 FQGNSA. After removal of 3 bases from V and 5 bases from J, the junction contained 7 bases not matched to a gene. The CDR3 bases are TGTGCCAGCAGCTTCGGGCTAGCGGGAGCGAACGAGCAGTACTTC. Amino acids: CASSFGLAGANEQYF. The variable domain in full, with the rest retrieved from reference TRBV7-2 and TRBJ2-7, is GAGVSQSPSNKVTEKGKDVELRCDPISGHTALYWYRQSLGQGLEFLIYFQGNSAPDKSGLPSDRFSAERTGGSVSTLTIQRTQQEDSAVYLCASSFGLAGANEQYFGPGTRLTVT.

This chain links TRBV9 with TRBJ1-5; TRBD1 is a possible D gene (5 bases). Trimming took 10 bases from V and 4 from J, leaving 30 bases between them. The germline V gene has CDR1 SGDLS and CDR2 YYNGEE. The length of the CDR3 is 18 residues. CDR3 bases: TGTGCCCCCAGCGTAGGGGAGGGGTCGATTTTAAGGAATCAGCCCCAGCATTTT. As protein: CAPSVGEGSILRNQPQHF.

V gene TRBV5-4 combines with J gene TRBJ1-3, with TRBD1 matching 9 bases. Germline trimming cut 4 bases from V and 1 base from J; bases unmatched to any gene: 6. Germline V CDR1 and CDR2: SGHNT, YYREEE (reference sequence). This CDR3 comprises 16 residues. The CDR3 DNA follows: TGTGCCAGCAGCCCAGGACAGGGGAGGTCTGGAAACACCATATATTTT. This encodes CASSPGQGRSGNTIYF.

This chain joins TRBV7-2 and TRBJ2-2; unclear D gene. Between the trimmed V and J ends, which lost 0 bases and 5 bases, there was a span of 4 bases. This CDR3 region has 13 residues. Per germline, CDR1 SGHTA and CDR2 FQGNSA. CDR3 bases: TGTGCCAGCAGCTTAGCCCGGACCGGGGAGCTGTTTTTT. Translation: CASSLARTGELFF.

The chain has TRBV19 and TRBJ2-7, with D maybe TRBD1 (7 bases). CDR1 LNHDA and CDR2 SQIVND come from the germline V gene (reference sequence). The ends were cut back, 3 bases at V and 2 bases at J, with 17 bases in the middle. This CDR3 comprises 16 residues. DNA of the CDR3: TGTGCCAGTAGTATCCCCGGGGCAGGGGGGACCTACGAGCAGTACTTC. Translation gives CASSIPGAGGTYEQYF. The whole variable domain, filled in from reference TRBV19 and TRBJ2-7, reads DGGITQSPKYLFRKEGQNVTLSCEQNLNHDAMYWYRQDPGQGLRLIYYSQIVNDFQKGDIAEGYSVSREKKESFPLTVTSAQKNPTAFYLCASSIPGAGGTYEQYFGPGTRLTVT.

The chain couples TRBV30 to TRBJ2-7; possibly TRBD1 for D (7 bases). The V end was cut by 0 bases, the J end by 6 bases, with 18 bases between. CDR1 and CDR2 from the germline V gene are GTSNPN and SVGIG (reference sequence). CDR3 length: 15 residues. In DNA, the CDR3 is TGTGCCTGGAGTGTACGTCTCCAGGGGGGCGGCGAGCAGTACTTC. As protein: CAWSVRLQGGGEQYF.

The CDR3 nucleotides read TGTGCCAGCTCCCGGGCTAGCGCCTCCTACGAGCAGTACTTC. Amino acids: CASSRASASYEQYF. This chain joins TRBV7-6 and TRBJ2-7, with D possibly matching TRBD2 (6 bases). The germline gives CDR1 SGHVS, CDR2 FNYEAQ. The CDR3 consists of 14 residues. V was shortened by 8 bases and J by 0 bases, with 14 bases between the two germline ends.

The chain is built from TRBV5-4 and TRBJ2-5; 14 bases fit TRBD2. Germline assignment: CDR1 SGHNT and CDR2 YYREEE (reference sequence). CDR3 size: 17 residues. V was clipped by 3 bases and J by 5 bases; unmatched bases: 9. The CDR3 nucleotides are TGTGCCAGCAGCTCAGGAGGGACTAGCGGGAGCCTGGAGACCCAGTACTTC. Translating gives CASSSGGTSGSLETQYF. The full variable domain, with the rest looked up from reference TRBV5-4 and TRBJ2-5, is ETGVTQSPTHLIKTRGQQVTLRCSSQSGHNTVSWYQQALGQGPQFIFQYYREEENGRGNFPPRFSGLQFPNYSSELNVNALELDDSALYLCASSSGGTSGSLETQYFGPGTRLLVL.

The chain uses TRBV13 and TRBJ2-1; 10 positions match TRBD2. In germline, CDR1 is PRHDT, CDR2 FYEKMQ (reference sequence). J was trimmed by 5 bases and V by 5 bases; bases with no gene match: 9. This CDR3 is 16 amino acids long. CDR3 region: CASSRGTSATDNEQFF. CDR3 DNA sequence: TGTGCCAGCAGCCGGGGGACTAGCGCGACCGACAATGAGCAGTTCTTC.

This clone is medium-sized by frequency. The genes are TRBV10-3 and TRBJ2-7; D call uncertain. Germline values: CDR1 ENHRY, CDR2 SYGVKD. This CDR3 is 13 amino acids long. Trimming took off 2 bases at V and 1 base at J, with 6 bases between the two ends. CDR3 amino acids: CAISEGPSYEQYF. The CDR3, as DNA: TGTGCCATCAGTGAGGGCCCTTCCTACGAGCAGTACTTC.

The chain carries TRBV5-1 and TRBJ2-5; 10 nucleotides line up with TRBD2. Looked up from germline, CDR1 is SGHRS and CDR2 is YFSETQ. The CDR3 sequence is 16 residues long. Trimming took 2 bases from V and 5 from J; bases not matched to a gene: 9. CDR3 sequence reads: CASSLSPAGGMETQYF. CDR3 nucleotides: TGCGCCAGCAGCTTAAGTCCAGCGGGAGGGATGGAGACCCAGTACTTC.

This chain joins TRBV14 and TRBJ2-5, with TRBD1 matching over 7 bases. Germline CDR1 reads SGHDN; CDR2 reads FVKESK. This CDR3 region has 14 residues. J lost 4 bases, V lost 8 bases, and 10 bases had no gene match. The CDR3 loop is CASRPRTGGETQYF. As DNA, the CDR3 is TGTGCCAGCCGACCCAGGACAGGTGGAGAGACCCAGTACTTC.